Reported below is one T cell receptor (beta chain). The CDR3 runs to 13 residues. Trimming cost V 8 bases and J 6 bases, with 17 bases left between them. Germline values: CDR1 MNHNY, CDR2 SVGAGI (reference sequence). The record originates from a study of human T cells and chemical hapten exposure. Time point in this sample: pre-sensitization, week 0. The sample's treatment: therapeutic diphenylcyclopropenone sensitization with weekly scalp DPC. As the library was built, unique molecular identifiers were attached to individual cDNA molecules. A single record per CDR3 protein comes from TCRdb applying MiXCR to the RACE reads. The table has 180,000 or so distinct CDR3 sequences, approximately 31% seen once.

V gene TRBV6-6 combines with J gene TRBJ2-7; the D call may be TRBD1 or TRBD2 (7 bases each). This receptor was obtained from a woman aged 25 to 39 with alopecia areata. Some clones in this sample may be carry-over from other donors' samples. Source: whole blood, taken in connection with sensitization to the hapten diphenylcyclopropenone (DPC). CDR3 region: CASEIQGGGEQYF. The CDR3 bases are TGTGCCAGCGAAATCCAGGGGGGGGGCGAGCAGTACTTC.